These T cell receptor beta chains were read from a single sample in a study of CD8 T cells in ankylosing spondylitis. TCRdb re-called the 5' RACE reads with MiXCR, one entry per CDR3 protein. The sample lists around 770,000 distinct CDR3 sequences, over 15% occurring once. Sequenced material: blood, either unsorted or a sorted T cell fraction (not recorded which). The receptors were sampled from a male donor with ankylosing spondylitis. Both conserved end residues are part of each CDR3. D genes are given only for firm matches. Expanded clones are given a class, and other clones once, few, many or no size at all.

cdr3_aa: CAISPRRGDQETQYF
clone_size: .
v_call: TRBV10-3
j_call: TRBJ2-5
d_call: .

cdr3_aa: CSVGQGAGELFF
clone_size: .
v_call: TRBV29-1
j_call: TRBJ2-2
d_call: TRBD1

cdr3_aa: CASSYSGSPTSPNEQFF
clone_size: few
v_call: TRBV6-5
j_call: TRBJ2-1
d_call: .

cdr3_aa: CASTTSGSSYNEQFF
clone_size: many
v_call: TRBV28
j_call: TRBJ2-1
d_call: TRBD2

cdr3_aa: CASSSGTGGSEQFF
clone_size: many
v_call: TRBV9
j_call: TRBJ2-1
d_call: TRBD1

cdr3_aa: CATSDPQVAGENTQYF
clone_size: .
v_call: TRBV24-1
j_call: TRBJ2-3
d_call: .

cdr3_aa: CASSRGTENTGELFF
clone_size: .
v_call: TRBV5-1
j_call: TRBJ2-2
d_call: TRBD1

cdr3_aa: CASTPGPHRSYNEQFF
clone_size: few
v_call: TRBV19
j_call: TRBJ2-1
d_call: .

cdr3_aa: CASSGGTNSPLHF
clone_size: few
v_call: TRBV5-4
j_call: TRBJ1-6
d_call: .

cdr3_aa: CASRLTGAGGYTF
clone_size: few
v_call: TRBV12-3/TRBV12-4
j_call: TRBJ1-2
d_call: TRBD1

cdr3_aa: CASLTFGGWGEAFF
clone_size: .
v_call: TRBV19
j_call: TRBJ1-1
d_call: .

cdr3_aa: CASSLQDRENEKLFF
clone_size: few
v_call: TRBV4-3
j_call: TRBJ1-4
d_call: .

cdr3_aa: CASSPLGQPQHF
clone_size: .
v_call: TRBV27
j_call: TRBJ1-5
d_call: .

cdr3_aa: CSASGGRGGTEAFF
clone_size: .
v_call: TRBV20-1
j_call: TRBJ1-1
d_call: TRBD1

cdr3_aa: CASSHGGRPTIYTF
clone_size: .
v_call: TRBV3-1
j_call: TRBJ1-2
d_call: .

cdr3_aa: CASSESGGRYEQYF
clone_size: .
v_call: TRBV7-9
j_call: TRBJ2-7
d_call: .

cdr3_aa: CSIEDLMGLVTEAFF
clone_size: .
v_call: TRBV29-1
j_call: TRBJ1-1
d_call: .

cdr3_aa: CAISDLAGGYNEQFF
clone_size: .
v_call: TRBV10-3
j_call: TRBJ2-1
d_call: TRBD2

cdr3_aa: CASSLGPGANVLTF
clone_size: many
v_call: TRBV27
j_call: TRBJ2-6
d_call: .

cdr3_aa: CASSQGDLIEAFF
clone_size: .
v_call: TRBV4-1
j_call: TRBJ1-1
d_call: .

cdr3_aa: CASSLNTGLGTGELFF
clone_size: .
v_call: TRBV7-3
j_call: TRBJ2-2
d_call: TRBD2

cdr3_aa: CASSLGEGLSGYTF
clone_size: few
v_call: TRBV7-9
j_call: TRBJ1-2
d_call: .

cdr3_aa: CASSQASGRSYEQYF
clone_size: few
v_call: TRBV4-1
j_call: TRBJ2-7
d_call: .

cdr3_aa: CSARDTVGGTNEKLFF
clone_size: .
v_call: TRBV20-1
j_call: TRBJ1-4
d_call: .

cdr3_aa: CASSGRLAGIQETQYF
clone_size: few
v_call: TRBV18
j_call: TRBJ2-5
d_call: TRBD2

cdr3_aa: CASNPGSGEQYF
clone_size: few
v_call: TRBV5-1
j_call: TRBJ2-7
d_call: .

cdr3_aa: CASSPGTGWETQYF
clone_size: .
v_call: TRBV5-6
j_call: TRBJ2-5
d_call: TRBD1

cdr3_aa: CASRDRINTGELFF
clone_size: .
v_call: TRBV12-3/TRBV12-4
j_call: TRBJ2-2
d_call: .